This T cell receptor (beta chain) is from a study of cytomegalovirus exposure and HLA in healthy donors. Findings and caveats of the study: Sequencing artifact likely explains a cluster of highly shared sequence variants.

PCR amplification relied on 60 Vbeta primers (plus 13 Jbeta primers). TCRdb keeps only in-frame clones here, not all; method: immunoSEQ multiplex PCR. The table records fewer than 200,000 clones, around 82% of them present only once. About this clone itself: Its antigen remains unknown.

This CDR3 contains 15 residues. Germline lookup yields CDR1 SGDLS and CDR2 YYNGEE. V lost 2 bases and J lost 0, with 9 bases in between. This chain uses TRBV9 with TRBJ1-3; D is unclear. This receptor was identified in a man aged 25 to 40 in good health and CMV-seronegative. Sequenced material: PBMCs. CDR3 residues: CASSVQVSSGNTIYF. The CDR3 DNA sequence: TGTGCCAGCAGCGTTCAGGTCAGCTCTGGAAACACCATATATTTT.